This T cell receptor (beta chain) stems from a study of T cell repertoires in cytomegalovirus infection. Study-wide context: Recently identified HLA-C-restricted CMV epitopes were used, and well-studied HLA-B-restricted CMV epitopes were used as well. The public TCR beta signatures pointed to both CMV infection and matching HLA type. General study points: Ex vivo, HLA-C-restricted CMV-specific TCR beta clonotypes prevailed over the rest of the response. CMV carriers having the relevant HLA were flagged by cumulative public TCR beta family frequency.

A single record per CDR3 protein comes from TCRdb applying MiXCR to the reads. The data contain 250,000 to 300,000 distinct CDR3 sequences, 22% of them singletons. Germline V gene data show CDR1 as SGDLS and CDR2 as YYNGEE. The CDR3 is made up of 12 amino acids. V gave up 1 base and J gave up 6 bases, with 7 bases separating them. This clonotype came up once. Its antigen remains unknown. The clonotype comes from a human donor in good health (CMV status not recorded). Some clones in this sample may be carry-over from other donors' samples. The J gene is TRBJ1-1, the V gene TRBV9, with a tentative D call TRBD1 (5 bases). The sequencing here drew on cultured PBMCs, taken from culture after CMV antigen stimulation. CDR3 nucleotides: TGTGCCAGCAGCGTAACAGGTTCTGAAGCTTTCTTT. It encodes CASSVTGSEAFF.